This T cell receptor (beta chain) came from a study of regulatory T cells in long-lasting Graves disease. Looking at the study overall: Graves' disease counted as persistent after over 5 years of antithyroid drugs with positive TSH receptor antibodies. Findings and caveats of the study: There were preferences for TRBV28, TRBJ1-2 and TRBJ2-5 in persistent disease.

This clonotype has a handful of counts. The antigen is undetermined. Described time point: persistent/refractory GD, antithyroid drugs over 5 years with positive TRAb. Extracted RNA from PBMCs served as the source of the TCR library. Germline CDR1 reads SGHKS; CDR2 reads YYEKEE (reference sequence). With 6 bases removed from V and 5 bases from J, the gap between germline ends came to 15 bases. The CDR3 extends over 15 amino acids. The TCR beta library used iRepertoire HTBI primers with Arm-PCR amplification of CDR3. MiXCR was run by TCRdb on the multiplex PCR reads, yielding one entry per CDR3 protein. The table lists a few hundred thousand distinct CDR3 sequences, 23% of them singletons.

The chain is built from TRBV5-5 and TRBJ1-6; D possibly corresponds to TRBD1 (5 bases). This clonotype was obtained from a female donor with Graves disease. Specimen: peripheral blood mononuclear cells (PBMCs), collected when the disease was refractory, from a patient treated with antithyroid drugs. For the CDR3, the DNA is TGTGCCAGCAACCTCCTAGAAGGGGATAATTCACCCCTCCACTTT. Translated, it gives CASNLLEGDNSPLHF.